This TCR beta chain was documented in a study of blood T cell repertoires in COVID-19. Overall study context: Samples of COVID-19 (acute and convalescent) were obtained from the United States, Italy and Spain. T cells, B-cell-depleted T cells, or PBMCs provided the cDNA or gDNA that served as material.

This clone was picked up a small number of times. The V gene lost 3 bases and the J gene lost 0 bases, with 14 bases spanning the gap. The V gene's germline CDR1 is DFQATT and CDR2 SNEGSKA (reference sequence). The CDR3 covers 15 residues. Source study methods: Scientists estimated how many nucleated cells there were by amplifying reference gene primers. Sequencing was performed with immunoSEQ multiplex PCR; in TCRdb, only in-frame clones are kept and a portion is missing. The V and J calls and clone size come from that table; D and trimming were worked out from the DNA. The sample yields some 190,000 clones, more than 75% seen once.

This clonotype was obtained from a woman aged 45-65 years with active or convalescent COVID-19. The chain links TRBV20-1 to TRBJ1-2, with a possible D match to TRBD1 (5 bases). Sequencing input: peripheral blood. The CDR3 protein is CSASGGAQANYGYTF. The CDR3, as DNA: TGCAGTGCTAGTGGCGGGGCACAAGCTAACTATGGCTACACCTTC.